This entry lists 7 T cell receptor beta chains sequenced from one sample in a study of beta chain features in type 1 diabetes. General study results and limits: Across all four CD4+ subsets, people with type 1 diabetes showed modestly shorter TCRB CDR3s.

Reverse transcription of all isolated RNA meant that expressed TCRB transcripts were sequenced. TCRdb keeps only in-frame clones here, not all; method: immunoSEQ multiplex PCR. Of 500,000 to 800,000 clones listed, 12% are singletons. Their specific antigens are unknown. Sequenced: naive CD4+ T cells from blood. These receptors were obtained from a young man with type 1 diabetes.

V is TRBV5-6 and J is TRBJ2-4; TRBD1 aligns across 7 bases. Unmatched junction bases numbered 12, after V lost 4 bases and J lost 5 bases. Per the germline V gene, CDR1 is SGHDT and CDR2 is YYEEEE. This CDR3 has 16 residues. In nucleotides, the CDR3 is TGTGCCAGCAGCGCACTACAGGGGATCCCTCAAAACATTCAGTACTTC. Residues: CASSALQGIPQNIQYF.

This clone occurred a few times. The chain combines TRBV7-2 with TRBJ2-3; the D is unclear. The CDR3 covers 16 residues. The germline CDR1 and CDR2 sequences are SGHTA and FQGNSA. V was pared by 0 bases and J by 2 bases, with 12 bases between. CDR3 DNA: TGTGCCAGCAGCTTAGCCGGCCTCCCGGCCACAGATACGCAGTATTTT. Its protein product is CASSLAGLPATDTQYF.

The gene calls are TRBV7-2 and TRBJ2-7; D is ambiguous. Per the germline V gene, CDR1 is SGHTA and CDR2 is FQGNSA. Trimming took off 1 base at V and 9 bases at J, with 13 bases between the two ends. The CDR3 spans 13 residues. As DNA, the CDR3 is TGTGCCAGCAGCTTAGACGCTCCCAGGCTGCAGTACTTC. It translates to CASSLDAPRLQYF.

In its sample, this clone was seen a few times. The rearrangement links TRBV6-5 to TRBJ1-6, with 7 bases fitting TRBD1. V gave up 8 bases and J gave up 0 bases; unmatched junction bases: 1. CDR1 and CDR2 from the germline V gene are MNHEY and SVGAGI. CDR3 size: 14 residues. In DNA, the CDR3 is TGTGCCAGCCGGACAGGCTCCTATAATTCACCCCTCCACTTT. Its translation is CASRTGSYNSPLHF.

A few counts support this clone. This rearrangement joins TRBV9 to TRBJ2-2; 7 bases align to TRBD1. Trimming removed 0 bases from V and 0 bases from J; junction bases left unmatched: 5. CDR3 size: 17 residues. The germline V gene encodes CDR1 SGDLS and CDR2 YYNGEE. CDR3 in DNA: TGTGCCAGCAGCGTAGTGGGACAGATTACGAACACCGGGGAGCTGTTTTTT. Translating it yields CASSVVGQITNTGELFF.

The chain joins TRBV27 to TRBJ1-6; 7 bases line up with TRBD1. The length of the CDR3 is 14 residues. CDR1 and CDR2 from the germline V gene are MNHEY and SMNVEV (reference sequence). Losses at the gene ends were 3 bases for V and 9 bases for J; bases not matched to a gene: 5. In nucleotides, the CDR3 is TGTGCCAGCAGTTTTACAGGGGATAGTTCACCCCTCCACTTT. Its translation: CASSFTGDSSPLHF.

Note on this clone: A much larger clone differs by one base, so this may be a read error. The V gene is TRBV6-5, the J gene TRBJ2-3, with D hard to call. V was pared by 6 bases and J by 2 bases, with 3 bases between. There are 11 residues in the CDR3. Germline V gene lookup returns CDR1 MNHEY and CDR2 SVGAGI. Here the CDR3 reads CASSATDTQYF. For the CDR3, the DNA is TGTGCCAGCAGCGCCACAGATACGCAGTATTTT.